Sequencing of this T cell receptor beta chain was carried out in a study of T cell responses to AZD1222 COVID-19 vaccine. Study-level results: Once two AZD1222 doses were given, Spike-specific TCR breadth and depth went up. Among AZD1222 vaccinees, only six or seven were seropositive at baseline. A reported finding is that nearly half of spike-specific TCRs target unmutated variant regions.

Second-dose schedules of about 4 or about 12 weeks were combined. This clone was seen a single time. Its antigen is not known. Trimming at V came to 1 base and at J to 0 bases, leaving 2 bases not matched to a gene. The CDR3 is 16 residues long. Germline CDR1 and CDR2: MGHDK and SYGVNS. Using immunoSEQ multiplex PCR, the repertoire was profiled, and TCRdb retains in-frame clones only, with some absent. Of 56,000 or so clones in the sample, approximately 80% were seen once. The chain joins TRBV25-1 to TRBJ2-7, with TRBD2 identical over 11 bases. This material consisted of peripheral blood, taken 28 days after the second AZD1222 dose. The TCR sequence derives from an adult who received the AZD1222 COVID-19 vaccine. CDR3 sequence: CASSESGTSGSYEQYF. CDR3 bases: TGTGCCAGCAGTGAATCTGGGACTAGCGGCTCCTACGAGCAGTACTTC.